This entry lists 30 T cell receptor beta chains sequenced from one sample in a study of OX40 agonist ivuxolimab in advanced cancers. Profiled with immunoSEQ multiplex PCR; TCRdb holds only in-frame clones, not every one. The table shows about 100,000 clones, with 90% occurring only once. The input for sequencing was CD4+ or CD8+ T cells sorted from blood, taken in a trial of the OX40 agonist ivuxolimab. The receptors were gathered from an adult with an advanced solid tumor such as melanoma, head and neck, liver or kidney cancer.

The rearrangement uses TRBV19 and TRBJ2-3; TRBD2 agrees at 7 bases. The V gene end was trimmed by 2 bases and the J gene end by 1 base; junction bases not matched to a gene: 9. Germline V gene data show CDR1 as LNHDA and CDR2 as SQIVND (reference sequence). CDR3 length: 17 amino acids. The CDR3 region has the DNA TGTGCCAGTAGTATATCGGGGGGTACGTTCGGCACAGATACGCAGTATTTT. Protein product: CASSISGGTFGTDTQYF. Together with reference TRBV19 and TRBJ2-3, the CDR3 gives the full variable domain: DGGITQSPKYLFRKEGQNVTLSCEQNLNHDAMYWYRQDPGQGLRLIYYSQIVNDFQKGDIAEGYSVSREKKESFPLTVTSAQKNPTAFYLCASSISGGTFGTDTQYFGPGTRLTVL.

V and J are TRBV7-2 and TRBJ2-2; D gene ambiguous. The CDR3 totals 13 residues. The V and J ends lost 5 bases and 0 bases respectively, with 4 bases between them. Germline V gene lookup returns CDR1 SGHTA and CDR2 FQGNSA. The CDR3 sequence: CASSLTNTGELFF. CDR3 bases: TGTGCCAGCAGCCTGACGAACACCGGGGAGCTGTTTTTT.

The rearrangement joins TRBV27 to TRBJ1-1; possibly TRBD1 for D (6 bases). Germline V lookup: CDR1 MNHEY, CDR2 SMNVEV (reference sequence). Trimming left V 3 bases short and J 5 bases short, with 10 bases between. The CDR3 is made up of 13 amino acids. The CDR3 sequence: CASSFGQRTEAFF. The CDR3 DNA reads TGTGCCAGCAGTTTTGGACAGAGAACTGAAGCTTTCTTT.

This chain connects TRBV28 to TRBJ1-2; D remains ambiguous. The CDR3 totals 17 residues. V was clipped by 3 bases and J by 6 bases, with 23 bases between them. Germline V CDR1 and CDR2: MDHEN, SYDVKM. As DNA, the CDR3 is TGTGCCAGCAGTTTGCTAAGATTCCGCTCAGGCTACGATGGCTACACCTTC. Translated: CASSLLRFRSGYDGYTF.

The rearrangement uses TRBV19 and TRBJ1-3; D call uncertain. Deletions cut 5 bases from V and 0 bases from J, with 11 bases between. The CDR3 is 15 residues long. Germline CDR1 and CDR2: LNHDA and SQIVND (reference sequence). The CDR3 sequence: CASSHRETSGNTIYF. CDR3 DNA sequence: TGTGCCAGTAGTCACAGAGAGACCTCTGGAAACACCATATATTTT.

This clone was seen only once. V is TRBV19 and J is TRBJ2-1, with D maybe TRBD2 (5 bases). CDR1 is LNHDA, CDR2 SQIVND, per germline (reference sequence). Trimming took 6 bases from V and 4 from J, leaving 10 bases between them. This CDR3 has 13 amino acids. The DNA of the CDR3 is TGTGCCAGTAGACTAGGAGAGTACAATGAGCAGTTCTTC. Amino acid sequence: CASRLGEYNEQFF.

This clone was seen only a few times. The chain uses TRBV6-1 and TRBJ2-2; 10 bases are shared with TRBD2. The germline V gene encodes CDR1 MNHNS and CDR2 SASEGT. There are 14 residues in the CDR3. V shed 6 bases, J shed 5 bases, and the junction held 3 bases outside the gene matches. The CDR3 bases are TGTGCCAGCAGGGTGACTAGCGGGACCGGGGAGCTGTTTTTT. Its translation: CASRVTSGTGELFF.

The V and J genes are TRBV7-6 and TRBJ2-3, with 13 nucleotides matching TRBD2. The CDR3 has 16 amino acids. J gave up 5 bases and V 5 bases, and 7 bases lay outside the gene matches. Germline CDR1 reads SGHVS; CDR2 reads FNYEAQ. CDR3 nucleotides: TGTGCCAGCAGCCCACTAGCGGGAGGGCCGATAGATACGCAGTATTTT. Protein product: CASSPLAGGPIDTQYF.

CDR3 amino acids: CASSISQAYGYTF. In nucleotides, the CDR3 is TGTGCCAGTAGTATTTCACAAGCGTACGGCTACACCTTC. The rearrangement uses TRBV19 and TRBJ1-2; D unresolved. V was trimmed by 3 bases and J by 8 bases, leaving 13 bases between them. CDR1 and CDR2 (germline): LNHDA, SQIVND (reference sequence). This CDR3 is 13 amino acids long. The full variable domain, in which reference TRBV19 and TRBJ1-2 provide the parts outside the CDR3, is DGGITQSPKYLFRKEGQNVTLSCEQNLNHDAMYWYRQDPGQGLRLIYYSQIVNDFQKGDIAEGYSVSREKKESFPLTVTSAQKNPTAFYLCASSISQAYGYTFGSGTRLTVV.

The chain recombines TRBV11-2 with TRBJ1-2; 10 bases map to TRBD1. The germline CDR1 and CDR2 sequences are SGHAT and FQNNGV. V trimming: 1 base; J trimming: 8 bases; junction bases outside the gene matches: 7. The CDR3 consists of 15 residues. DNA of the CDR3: TGTGCCAGCAGCTTAGCTCCGGGACAGGGGACCGGCTACACCTTC. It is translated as CASSLAPGQGTGYTF.

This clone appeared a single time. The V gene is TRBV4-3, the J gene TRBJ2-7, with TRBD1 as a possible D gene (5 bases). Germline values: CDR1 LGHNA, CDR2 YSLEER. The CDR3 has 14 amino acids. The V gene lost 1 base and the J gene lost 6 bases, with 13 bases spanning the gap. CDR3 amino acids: CASSQGGAGGEQYF. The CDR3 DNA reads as TGCGCCAGCAGCCAAGGGGGCGCAGGTGGCGAGCAGTACTTC.

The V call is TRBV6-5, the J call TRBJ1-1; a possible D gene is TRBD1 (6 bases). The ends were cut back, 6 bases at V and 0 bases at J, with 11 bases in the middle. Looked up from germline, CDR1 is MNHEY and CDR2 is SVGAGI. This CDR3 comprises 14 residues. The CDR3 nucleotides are TGTGCCAGCAGGATGGACAGCCTGAACACTGAAGCTTTCTTT. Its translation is CASRMDSLNTEAFF.

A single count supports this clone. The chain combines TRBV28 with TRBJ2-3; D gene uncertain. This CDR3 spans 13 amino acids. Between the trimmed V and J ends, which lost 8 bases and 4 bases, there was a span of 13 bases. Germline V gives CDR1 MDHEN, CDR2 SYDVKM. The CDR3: CASRPYAADTQYF. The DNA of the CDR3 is TGTGCCAGCCGTCCTTATGCGGCAGATACGCAGTATTTT.

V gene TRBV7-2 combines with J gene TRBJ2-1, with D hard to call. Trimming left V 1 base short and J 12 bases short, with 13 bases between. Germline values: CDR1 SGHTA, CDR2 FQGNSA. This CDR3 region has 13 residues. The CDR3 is CASSLGIWHLQFF. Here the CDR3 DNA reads TGTGCCAGCAGCTTAGGAATTTGGCATCTGCAGTTCTTC. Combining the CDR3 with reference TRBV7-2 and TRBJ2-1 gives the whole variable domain GAGVSQSPSNKVTEKGKDVELRCDPISGHTALYWYRQSLGQGLEFLIYFQGNSAPDKSGLPSDRFSAERTGGSVSTLTIQRTQQEDSAVYLCASSLGIWHLQFFGPGTRLTVL.

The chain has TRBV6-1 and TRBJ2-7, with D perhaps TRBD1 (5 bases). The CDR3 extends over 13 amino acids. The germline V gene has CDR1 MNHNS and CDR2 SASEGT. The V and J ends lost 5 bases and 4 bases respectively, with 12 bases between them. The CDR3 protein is CASSYQQVYEQYF. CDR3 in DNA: TGTGCCAGCAGTTATCAACAGGTTTACGAGCAGTACTTC.

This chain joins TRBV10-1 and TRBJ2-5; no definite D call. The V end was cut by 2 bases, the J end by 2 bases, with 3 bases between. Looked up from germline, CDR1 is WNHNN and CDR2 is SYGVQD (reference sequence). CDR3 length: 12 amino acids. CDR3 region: CASSEGQETQYF. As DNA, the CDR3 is TGCGCCAGCAGTGAGGGGCAAGAGACCCAGTACTTC.

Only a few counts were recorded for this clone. The CDR3 protein is CASSPYGGRVSEQYF. DNA of the CDR3: TGTGCCAGCTCACCATACGGCGGGAGGGTGAGCGAGCAGTACTTC. The chain has TRBV18 and TRBJ2-7; 9 bases are a match to TRBD2. Germline V gene sequence: CDR1 KGHSH, CDR2 LQKENI. J gave up 6 bases and V 2 bases, and 8 bases lay outside the gene matches. The CDR3 extends over 15 amino acids.

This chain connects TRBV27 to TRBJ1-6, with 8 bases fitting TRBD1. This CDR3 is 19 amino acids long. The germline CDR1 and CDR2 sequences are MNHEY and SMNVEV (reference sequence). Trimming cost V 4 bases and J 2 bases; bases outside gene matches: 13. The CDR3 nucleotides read TGTGCCAGCAGTTCGCTACCAAACAGGGGGAGGACCTATAATTCACCCCTCCACTTT. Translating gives CASSSLPNRGRTYNSPLHF.

The chain's CDR3 is CASSLRGLDLYNEQFF. The CDR3 bases are TGTGCCAGCAGCTTACGGGGACTAGACCTCTACAATGAGCAGTTCTTC. V gene TRBV7-8 combines with J gene TRBJ2-1, with TRBD2 matching 8 bases. Germline trimming cut 2 bases from V and 3 bases from J; bases unmatched to any gene: 6. CDR3 length equals 16 residues. Germline-derived CDR1 and CDR2 are SGHVS and FQNEAQ. Together with reference TRBV7-8 and TRBJ2-1, the CDR3 gives the full variable domain: GAGVSQSPRYKVAKRGQDVALRCDPISGHVSLFWYQQALGQGPEFLTYFQNEAQLDKSGLPSDRFFAERPEGSVSTLKIQRTQQEDSAVYLCASSLRGLDLYNEQFFGPGTRLTVL.

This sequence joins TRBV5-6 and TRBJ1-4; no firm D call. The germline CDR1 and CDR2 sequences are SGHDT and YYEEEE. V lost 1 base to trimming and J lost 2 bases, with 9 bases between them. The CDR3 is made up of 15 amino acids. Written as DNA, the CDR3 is TGTGCCAGCAGCTTGCTGGGTGGTACTAATGAAAAACTGTTTTTT. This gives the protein CASSLLGGTNEKLFF.

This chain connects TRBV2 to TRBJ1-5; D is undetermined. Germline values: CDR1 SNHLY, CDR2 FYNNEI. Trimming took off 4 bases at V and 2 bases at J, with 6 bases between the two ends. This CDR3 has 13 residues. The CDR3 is CASSVGGNQPQHF. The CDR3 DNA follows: TGTGCCAGCAGTGTGGGTGGCAATCAGCCCCAGCATTTT.

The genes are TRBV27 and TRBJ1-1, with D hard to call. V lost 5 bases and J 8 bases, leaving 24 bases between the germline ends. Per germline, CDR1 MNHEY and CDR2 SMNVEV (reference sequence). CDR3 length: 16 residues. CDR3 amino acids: CASSTPGRAPSAEAFF. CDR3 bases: TGTGCCAGCAGTACCCCTGGGAGGGCTCCCTCAGCGGAAGCTTTCTTT.

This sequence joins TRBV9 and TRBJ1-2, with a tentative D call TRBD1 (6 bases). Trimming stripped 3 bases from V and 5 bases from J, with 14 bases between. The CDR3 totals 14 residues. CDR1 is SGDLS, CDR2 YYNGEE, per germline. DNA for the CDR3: TGTGCCAGCAGCGCACAGGGAGCGGGGTATGGCTACACCTTC. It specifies CASSAQGAGYGYTF.

CDR3 sequence (DNA): TGTGCCAGCAGTGGTCAGGCCCGCGGCTACACCTTC. Residues: CASSGQARGYTF. V is TRBV2 and J is TRBJ1-2; D remains unclear. V was shortened by 4 bases and J by 8 bases, with 11 bases between the two germline ends. Germline CDR1 SNHLY, CDR2 FYNNEI. This CDR3 contains 12 residues. Looking up the rest from reference TRBV2 and TRBJ1-2 gives the full variable domain: EPEVTQTPSHQVTQMGQEVILRCVPISNHLYFYWYRQILGQKVEFLVSFYNNEISEKSEIFDDQFSVERPDGSNFTLKIRSTKLEDSAMYFCASSGQARGYTFGSGTRLTVV.

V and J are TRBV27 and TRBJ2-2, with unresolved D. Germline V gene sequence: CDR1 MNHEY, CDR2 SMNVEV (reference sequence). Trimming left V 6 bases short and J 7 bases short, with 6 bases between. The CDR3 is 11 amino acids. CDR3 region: CASRWSGELFF. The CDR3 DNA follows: TGTGCCAGCAGATGGAGCGGGGAGCTGTTTTTT.

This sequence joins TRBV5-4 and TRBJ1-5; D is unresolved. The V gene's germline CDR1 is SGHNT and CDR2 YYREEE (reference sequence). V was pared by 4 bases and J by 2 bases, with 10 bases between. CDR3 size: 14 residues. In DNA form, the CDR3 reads TGTGCCAGCAGCGCGGCGGGCCGCAATCAGCCCCAGCATTTT. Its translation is CASSAAGRNQPQHF.

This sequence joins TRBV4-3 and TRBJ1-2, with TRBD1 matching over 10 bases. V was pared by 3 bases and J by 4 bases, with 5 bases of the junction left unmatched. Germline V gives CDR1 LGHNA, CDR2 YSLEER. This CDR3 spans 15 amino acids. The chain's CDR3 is CASSQGTGVGYGYTF. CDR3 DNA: TGCGCCAGCAGCCAGGGGACAGGGGTCGGCTATGGCTACACCTTC.

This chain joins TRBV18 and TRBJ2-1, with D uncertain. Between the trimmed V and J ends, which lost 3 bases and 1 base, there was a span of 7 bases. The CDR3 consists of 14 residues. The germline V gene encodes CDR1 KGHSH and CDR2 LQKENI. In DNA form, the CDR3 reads TGTGCCAGCTCACCCGCCACGTCCTACAATGAGCAGTTCTTC. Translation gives CASSPATSYNEQFF.

The CDR3 loop is CAISEGYLYEQYF. Here the CDR3 DNA reads TGTGCCATCAGTGAAGGCTACCTCTACGAGCAGTACTTC. The chain joins TRBV10-3 to TRBJ2-7; D is ambiguous. This CDR3 region has 13 residues. Trimming took off 3 bases at V and 3 bases at J, with 9 bases between the two ends. From germline, CDR1 is ENHRY and CDR2 SYGVKD.

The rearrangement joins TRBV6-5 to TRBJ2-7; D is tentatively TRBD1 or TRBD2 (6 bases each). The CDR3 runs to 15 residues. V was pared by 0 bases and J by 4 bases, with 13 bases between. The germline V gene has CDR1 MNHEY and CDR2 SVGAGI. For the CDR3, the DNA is TGTGCCAGCAGTTACTCGCGACTAGGGGGATACGAGCAGTACTTC. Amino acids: CASSYSRLGGYEQYF.